These 5 T cell receptor beta chains originate from one sample sequenced in a study of blood T cell repertoires in COVID-19. Clones were read by immunoSEQ multiplex PCR, and TCRdb kept only the in-frame ones, dropping some. The sample carries fewer than 50,000 clones, less than 85% recorded once. Specimen: peripheral blood. These receptors all stem from a human donor in a cohort sampled during active COVID-19.

The chain combines TRBV6-5 with TRBJ1-1; possible D gene TRBD1, 5 bases. Per germline, CDR1 MNHEY and CDR2 SVGAGI. Trimming left V 5 bases short and J 0 bases short, with 13 bases between. There are 15 residues in the CDR3. The CDR3 loop is CASSQIGHLNTEAFF. CDR3 nucleotide sequence: TGTGCCAGCAGTCAGATAGGACACTTGAACACTGAAGCTTTCTTT.

This chain connects TRBV5-1 to TRBJ2-5, with a tentative D call TRBD2 (7 bases). CDR3 length equals 14 residues. V was cut by 4 bases and J by 2 bases, with 12 bases left in between. Looked up from germline, CDR1 is SGHRS and CDR2 is YFSETQ. The CDR3: CASSLGGTQETQYF. CDR3 nucleotide sequence: TGCGCCAGCAGCCTCGGGGGGACACAAGAGACCCAGTACTTC.

The chain links TRBV28 to TRBJ2-7, with D possibly matching TRBD1 (5 bases). The length of the CDR3 is 12 residues. CDR1 and CDR2 from the germline V gene are MDHEN and SYDVKM. Trimming shortened V by 2 bases and J by 9 bases, and 11 bases separated the two germline ends. The CDR3 nucleotides read TGTGCCAGCAGTTTAGGCAGGGTAGGGCAGTACTTC. Its protein product is CASSLGRVGQYF. The full variable domain, with the rest looked up from reference TRBV28 and TRBJ2-7, is DVKVTQSSRYLVKRTGEKVFLECVQDMDHENMFWYRQDPGLGLRLIYFSYDVKMKEKGDIPEGYSVSREKKERFSLILESASTNQTSMYLCASSLGRVGQYFGPGTRLTVT.

This clone was seen a handful of times. V gene TRBV2 combines with J gene TRBJ2-1; no firm D call. Deletions cut 7 bases from V and 8 bases from J, with 9 bases between. The CDR3 totals 11 residues. Germline V gene lookup returns CDR1 SNHLY and CDR2 FYNNEI. The CDR3 loop is CASNKAYEQFF. CDR3 sequence (DNA): TGTGCCAGCAACAAAGCGTATGAGCAGTTCTTC.

The chain combines TRBV28 with TRBJ1-2; TRBD1 aligns across 7 bases. CDR1 and CDR2 from the germline V gene are MDHEN and SYDVKM. J gave up 4 bases and V 3 bases, and 2 bases lay outside the gene matches. This CDR3 is built from 13 residues. The CDR3 DNA is TGTGCCAGCAGTTTTGGGACAGCCTATGGCTACACCTTC. Translating gives CASSFGTAYGYTF.